Listed here are 15 T cell receptor beta chains from one sample, sequenced in a study of T cell repertoires in cytomegalovirus infection. TCRdb re-analysed the reads in MiXCR, keeping a single row per CDR3 protein. Among roughly 180,000 distinct CDR3 sequences listed, less than 25% were seen once. Their antigen targets remain unknown. Sequences were derived from CD8+ T cells from cultured PBMCs, sampled from culture after CMV antigen stimulation. The receptor source for this set is a human donor in good health (CMV status not recorded). Some clones in this sample may be carry-over from other donors' samples.

This clonotype was counted only a few times. The rearrangement uses TRBV3-1 and TRBJ2-7, with TRBD1 matching 9 bases. The ends lost 0 bases at V and 3 bases at J; junction bases unmatched: 3. Germline V gene lookup returns CDR1 LGHDT and CDR2 YNNKEL (reference sequence). The CDR3 runs to 15 residues. CDR3 bases: TGTGCCAGCAGCCAAGATGACAGGGGGTTCTACGAGCAGTACTTC. This encodes CASSQDDRGFYEQYF.

The chain combines TRBV4-3 with TRBJ1-4, with TRBD1 matching 9 bases. V trimming: 0 bases; J trimming: 8 bases; junction bases outside the gene matches: 7. The CDR3 runs to 16 residues. Germline V gene data show CDR1 as LGHNA and CDR2 as YSLEER. The DNA of the CDR3 is TGCGCCAGCAGCCAAGATTCCGGGACAGGGTACGAAAAACTGTTTTTT. Residues: CASSQDSGTGYEKLFF.

This clonotype showed up just a few times. The chain joins TRBV6-2 or TRBV6-3 to TRBJ1-5; the D gene is possibly TRBD1 (5 bases). CDR1 and CDR2 (germline): MNHEY, SVGEGT. This CDR3 comprises 17 residues. Deletions cut 6 bases from V and 0 bases from J, with 18 bases between. CDR3 protein: CASSLGSGRSSNQPQHF. CDR3 coding DNA: TGTGCCAGCAGCCTCGGATCGGGACGGAGTAGCAATCAGCCCCAGCATTTT.

The chain employs TRBV7-2 and TRBJ2-7; D is unclear. Looked up from germline, CDR1 is SGHTA and CDR2 is FQGNSA. This CDR3 has 15 residues. V shed 1 base and J shed 2 bases, with 12 bases lying between them. The CDR3 DNA reads TGTGCCAGCAGCTTAGAGCTTGGCAGCGCCTACGAGCAGTACTTC. Translation: CASSLELGSAYEQYF.

Ten or more counts support this clonotype. V is TRBV12-3 or TRBV12-4 and J is TRBJ1-1; 7 bases match TRBD1. The CDR3 is 11 residues long. The trim removed 3 bases at V and 8 bases at J, leaving 0 bases unmatched. In DNA, the CDR3 is TGTGCCAGCAGTTTGACAGGGGAAGCTTTCTTT. Amino acid sequence: CASSLTGEAFF.

This clonotype has a single count. J is TRBJ1-4 and V is TRBV12-3 or TRBV12-4; D is uncertain. The CDR3 contains 17 residues. The V and J ends lost 4 bases and 2 bases respectively, with 17 bases between them. In DNA, the CDR3 is TGTGCCAGCAGTTCCATACTCGATCAGCGGACTAATGAAAAACTGTTTTTT. This gives the protein CASSSILDQRTNEKLFF.

This clonotype has only a few counts. The CDR3 nucleotides read TGTGCCTCGGGGGGAGGAACTGAAGCTTTCTTT. Its protein is CASGGGTEAFF. The chain employs TRBV10-3 and TRBJ1-1; the D gene is possibly TRBD1 (5 bases). Germline assignment: CDR1 ENHRY and CDR2 SYGVKD. The ends were cut back, 11 bases at V and 5 bases at J, with 12 bases in the middle. This CDR3 is built from 11 residues.

The chain uses TRBV27 and TRBJ1-5; D may be TRBD1 (5 bases). The CDR3 has 13 amino acids. In germline, CDR1 is MNHEY, CDR2 SMNVEV (reference sequence). V lost 5 bases to trimming and J lost 3 bases, with 8 bases between them. CDR3 loop: CASSRQSNQPQHF. CDR3 DNA sequence: TGTGCCAGCAGTCGACAGTCCAATCAGCCCCAGCATTTT.

The J gene is TRBJ2-2, the V gene TRBV6-4; D not certain. CDR1 and CDR2 (germline): MRHNA, SNTAGT. V lost 2 bases and J 0 bases, leaving 1 base between the germline ends. The CDR3 spans 13 residues. In nucleotides, the CDR3 is TGTGCCAGCAGTGACACGAACACCGGGGAGCTGTTTTTT. Translated, it gives CASSDTNTGELFF.

The chain carries TRBV4-1 and TRBJ2-7; 9 bases align to TRBD2. CDR1 is MGHRA and CDR2 is YSYEKL in the germline V gene. This CDR3 has 16 amino acids. V was pared by 4 bases and J by 5 bases, with 12 bases of the junction left unmatched. The CDR3 DNA sequence: TGCGCCAGCAGCCCGCGACAGGCGGGGGGGCCTGACGAGCAGTACTTC. This translates into CASSPRQAGGPDEQYF.

In its sample, this clonotype was seen a few times. The V gene is TRBV7-9, the J gene TRBJ2-7; D gene uncertain. The V end was cut by 3 bases, the J end by 0 bases, with 15 bases between. Germline values: CDR1 SEHNR, CDR2 FQNEAQ (reference sequence). This CDR3 region has 16 residues. Here the CDR3 reads CASSLATNRVSYEQYF. CDR3 in DNA: TGTGCCAGCAGCTTGGCTACAAACCGAGTCTCCTACGAGCAGTACTTC.

The chain carries TRBV7-8 and TRBJ1-3; 9 bases are a match to TRBD1. CDR3 length: 18 amino acids. CDR1 and CDR2 (germline): SGHVS, FQNEAQ. V was pared by 3 bases and J by 2 bases, with 11 bases of the junction left unmatched. CDR3 in DNA: TGTGCCAGCAGCTTCTCCCCGGGACAGGGAGGCCCTGGAAACACCATATATTTT. Translation gives CASSFSPGQGGPGNTIYF.

This sequence joins TRBV6-5 and TRBJ2-7; TRBD1 matches at 10 bases. V trimming: 6 bases; J trimming: 3 bases; junction bases outside the gene matches: 5. Per germline, CDR1 MNHEY and CDR2 SVGAGI. The CDR3 covers 14 residues. In DNA, the CDR3 is TGTGCCAGCAGATGGACAGGGGGGAACTACGAGCAGTACTTC. It specifies CASRWTGGNYEQYF.

The chain couples TRBV7-9 to TRBJ2-2; TRBD2 is a possible D gene (5 bases). Per germline, CDR1 SEHNR and CDR2 FQNEAQ (reference sequence). The CDR3 consists of 17 residues. The ends were cut back, 3 bases at V and 0 bases at J, with 14 bases in the middle. The CDR3: CASSFVGETTNTGELFF. In DNA, the CDR3 is TGTGCCAGCAGCTTTGTTGGGGAGACTACGAACACCGGGGAGCTGTTTTTT.

This clonotype appeared a few times. The chain has TRBV12-3 or TRBV12-4 and TRBJ2-1; D is unresolved. Trimming took off 5 bases at V and 4 bases at J, with 12 bases between the two ends. The CDR3 loop spans 14 amino acids. CDR3 amino acids: CASSPKDPYNEQFF. CDR3 DNA: TGTGCCAGCAGTCCCAAGGACCCTTACAATGAGCAGTTCTTC.